The 24 T cell receptor beta chains in this list originate from one sample, sequenced in a study of graft-versus-host responses after intestinal transplantation. Some clones are missing from TCRdb's copy, which holds only in-frame ones; the method was immunoSEQ multiplex PCR. Of around 20,000 clones detected, 80% to 90% appear once; the ten largest clones hold 4.5% to 5.5%. Sequenced here: PBMCs, sampled roughly 64 days after intestinal transplantation. The receptors here all came from a human patient who received an intestinal transplant, so some T cells may come from the graft donor.

This clone was seen a single time. The chain joins TRBV11-3 to TRBJ2-7; the D is unclear. The germline V gene encodes CDR1 SGHNT and CDR2 YENEEA. The CDR3 is 13 amino acids. V lost 3 bases and J lost 2, with 8 bases in between. The CDR3 is CASSFFGTYEQYF. The CDR3, as DNA: TGTGCCAGCAGCTTTTTCGGTACCTACGAGCAGTACTTC.

This rearrangement joins TRBV2 to TRBJ1-5; TRBD1 matches 9 bases. The CDR3 is 16 amino acids. Germline V CDR1 and CDR2: SNHLY, FYNNEI. V lost 1 base and J lost 2; bases outside the gene matches: 3. Here the CDR3 DNA reads TGTGCCAGCAGTGAAGGAAGGACAGGGGGCAATCAGCCCCAGCATTTT. Translating it yields CASSEGRTGGNQPQHF.

The chain combines TRBV6-1 with TRBJ2-7; either TRBD1 or TRBD2 may supply D (6 bases each). Between the trimmed V and J ends, which lost 2 bases and 4 bases, there was a span of 15 bases. The CDR3 spans 15 residues. The germline CDR1 and CDR2 sequences are MNHNS and SASEGT. The CDR3 sequence: CASSESSGAAYEQYF. CDR3 nucleotides: TGTGCCAGCAGTGAATCTTCGGGGGCGGCTTACGAGCAGTACTTC.

CDR3 amino acids: CASSSTTDRNNSPLHF. CDR3 DNA: TGTGCCAGCAGCTCCACCACGGACAGAAATAATTCACCCCTCCACTTT. The V gene is TRBV7-7, the J gene TRBJ1-6; D is perhaps TRBD1 (6 bases). V was cut by 4 bases and J by 5 bases, with 15 bases left in between. The CDR3 has 16 residues. In germline, CDR1 is SSHAT, CDR2 FNYEAQ (reference sequence).

This clone was observed a handful of times. This rearrangement joins TRBV19 to TRBJ1-1; unclear D gene. The germline gives CDR1 LNHDA, CDR2 SQIVND (reference sequence). The CDR3 spans 14 residues. Between the trimmed V and J ends, which lost 5 bases and 0 bases, there was a span of 10 bases. CDR3 sequence: CASSFLGMNTEAFF. CDR3 bases: TGTGCCAGTAGTTTCCTGGGCATGAACACTGAAGCTTTCTTT.

The V gene is TRBV5-1, the J gene TRBJ1-2; D is unresolved. The CDR3 has 12 residues. Per the germline V gene, CDR1 is SGHRS and CDR2 is YFSETQ. Trimming removed 1 base at V and 8 bases at J, with 9 bases between. This chain's CDR3 is CASSLKSVGYTF. Here the CDR3 DNA reads TGCGCCAGCAGCTTGAAAAGTGTCGGCTACACCTTC.

V usage is TRBV4-3 and J usage is TRBJ2-7, with D possibly matching TRBD2 (6 bases). The germline V and J ends were trimmed by 0 bases and 7 bases, with 19 bases remaining between them. The CDR3 has 16 residues. Germline CDR1 and CDR2: LGHNA and YSLEER. This CDR3 reads CASSQDLSSSGLEQYF. The CDR3 DNA reads TGCGCCAGCAGCCAAGATTTGTCCAGTTCGGGACTGGAGCAGTACTTC.

The chain combines TRBV30 with TRBJ1-1; the D is unclear. Trimming took 3 bases from V and 4 from J, leaving 15 bases between them. Germline CDR1 GTSNPN, CDR2 SVGIG (reference sequence). The CDR3 consists of 14 residues. The CDR3 region has the DNA TGTGCCTGGAGGCCCGGGCCCCGGGGCACTGAAGCTTTCTTT. Translation gives CAWRPGPRGTEAFF.

This sequence joins TRBV7-9 and TRBJ2-7, with TRBD1 matching 10 bases. The J segment lost 7 bases and the V segment lost 5 bases, leaving 5 bases of the junction unmatched. The CDR3 has 13 amino acids. CDR1 and CDR2 (germline): SEHNR, FQNEAQ (reference sequence). CDR3 region: CASSHDRGREQYF. The CDR3 coding sequence is TGTGCCAGCAGCCACGACAGGGGGCGGGAGCAGTACTTC.

This rearrangement joins TRBV18 to TRBJ2-3; 7 bases are a match to TRBD1. V lost 3 bases and J lost 2; bases outside the gene matches: 8. Germline CDR1 is KGHSH and CDR2 is LQKENI. The CDR3 sequence is 16 residues long. The CDR3 spells CASSPGQVRATDTQYF. The DNA for the CDR3 is TGTGCCAGCTCACCCGGACAGGTCCGGGCCACAGATACGCAGTATTTT.

This chain joins TRBV7-7 and TRBJ2-5; D remains ambiguous. The length of the CDR3 is 13 residues. The germline V and J ends were trimmed by 1 base and 5 bases, with 8 bases remaining between them. The germline gives CDR1 SSHAT, CDR2 FNYEAQ (reference sequence). This CDR3 reads CASSLVARETQYF. The CDR3 bases are TGTGCCAGCAGCTTAGTTGCGCGGGAGACCCAGTACTTC. Based on the CDR3 plus reference TRBV7-7 and TRBJ2-5, the full variable domain is GAGVSQSPRYKVTKRGQDVTLRCDPISSHATLYWYQQALGQGPEFLTYFNYEAQPDKSGLPSDRFSAERPEGSISTLTIQRTEQRDSAMYRCASSLVARETQYFGPGTRLLVL.

The rearrangement joins TRBV7-2 to TRBJ2-3, with D possibly TRBD2 on 6 matching bases. The germline V gene has CDR1 SGHTA and CDR2 FQGNSA. This CDR3 has 16 amino acids. V dropped 3 bases and J dropped 3 bases, with 16 bases sitting between them. Here the CDR3 DNA reads TGTGCCAGCAGCTTTGGGACTTCTAAATTAACAGATACGCAGTATTTT. Its protein is CASSFGTSKLTDTQYF.

V and J are TRBV5-5 and TRBJ1-1; D unclear. Per the germline V gene, CDR1 is SGHKS and CDR2 is YYEKEE (reference sequence). The V and J ends lost 0 bases and 7 bases respectively, with 7 bases between them. The CDR3 length is 12 residues. The CDR3 is CASSLGDIEAFF. In DNA form, the CDR3 reads TGTGCCAGCAGCTTGGGAGACATTGAAGCTTTCTTT.

This clone was observed once. This chain uses TRBV6-5 with TRBJ2-1, with D possibly matching TRBD2 (7 bases). The CDR3 is 13 residues long. Germline V lookup: CDR1 MNHEY, CDR2 SVGAGI. Trimming cost V 8 bases and J 4 bases, with 12 bases left between them. CDR3 DNA sequence: TGTGCCAGCGAGGGGGGGCTTTACAATGAGCAGTTCTTC. Translated, it gives CASEGGLYNEQFF.

This chain links TRBV7-2 with TRBJ1-1; D may be TRBD1 (6 bases). Germline lookup yields CDR1 SGHTA and CDR2 FQGNSA. This CDR3 is built from 16 residues. Trimming removed 5 bases from V and 3 bases from J, with 19 bases in between. For the CDR3, the DNA is TGTGCCAGCAGCCTCGGGACATTATACCCCCACACTGAAGCTTTCTTT. Protein sequence: CASSLGTLYPHTEAFF.

The genes are TRBV7-2 and TRBJ1-2; TRBD1 aligns across 10 bases. V gave up 5 bases and J gave up 6 bases; unmatched junction bases: 9. This CDR3 region has 15 residues. Per the germline V gene, CDR1 is SGHTA and CDR2 is FQGNSA. CDR3 region: CASSSQTGGLDGYTF. The CDR3 nucleotides are TGTGCCAGCAGCAGCCAGACAGGGGGCTTGGATGGCTACACCTTC. The whole variable domain, remainder taken from reference TRBV7-2 and TRBJ1-2, is GAGVSQSPSNKVTEKGKDVELRCDPISGHTALYWYRQSLGQGLEFLIYFQGNSAPDKSGLPSDRFSAERTGGSVSTLTIQRTQQEDSAVYLCASSSQTGGLDGYTFGSGTRLTVV.

The CDR3 sequence is CASSLGLMMSNQPQHF. The CDR3 DNA is TGTGCCAGCAGCTTAGGCCTAATGATGAGCAATCAGCCCCAGCATTTT. This chain uses TRBV13 with TRBJ1-5; D is undetermined. The CDR3 consists of 16 residues. Trimming removed 0 bases at V and 1 base at J, with 10 bases between. The germline gives CDR1 PRHDT, CDR2 FYEKMQ (reference sequence). Based on the CDR3 plus reference TRBV13 and TRBJ1-5, the full variable domain is AAGVIQSPRHLIKEKRETATLKCYPIPRHDTVYWYQQGPGQDPQFLISFYEKMQSDKGSIPDRFSAQQFSDYHSELNMSSLELGDSALYFCASSLGLMMSNQPQHFGDGTRLSIL.

The chain couples TRBV6-6 to TRBJ2-6; D gene ambiguous. There are 14 residues in the CDR3. V lost 0 bases and J 1 base, leaving 1 base between the germline ends. Germline V lookup: CDR1 MNHNY, CDR2 SVGAGI (reference sequence). The CDR3 nucleotides are TGTGCCAGCAGTTACTCGTCTGGGGCCAACGTCCTGACTTTC. It translates to CASSYSSGANVLTF.

The rearrangement links TRBV5-5 to TRBJ2-3, with TRBD1 as a possible D gene (5 bases). CDR1 is SGHKS, CDR2 YYEKEE, per germline (reference sequence). V lost 5 bases to trimming and J lost 2 bases, with 12 bases between them. The CDR3 totals 14 residues. CDR3 in DNA: TGTGCCAGCAGGAGTGGCAGGGTCACAGATACGCAGTATTTT. Translating gives CASRSGRVTDTQYF.

V gene TRBV4-1 combines with J gene TRBJ1-1; D is perhaps TRBD1 (6 bases). This CDR3 comprises 15 residues. Trimming pared 4 bases from V and 6 bases from J, leaving 18 bases between. The germline V gene has CDR1 MGHRA and CDR2 YSYEKL. This chain's CDR3 is CASSRPEPGHSEAFF. The CDR3 DNA is TGCGCCAGCAGCCGCCCGGAGCCGGGACACTCTGAAGCTTTCTTT.

The V call is TRBV2, the J call TRBJ1-1, with a weak D call TRBD1 (5 bases). V was clipped by 4 bases and J by 5 bases, with 23 bases between them. This CDR3 contains 17 residues. From germline, CDR1 is SNHLY and CDR2 FYNNEI. The CDR3, as DNA: TGTGCCAGCAGTGGGGAGGGGCACCCGCAGTGGGGGACTGAAGCTTTCTTT. As protein: CASSGEGHPQWGTEAFF.

The J gene is TRBJ1-1, the V gene TRBV5-6; no clear D gene. The V end lost 4 bases, the J end lost 0 bases, and 10 bases lay between the germline ends. Germline assignment: CDR1 SGHDT and CDR2 YYEEEE. The CDR3 covers 14 residues. DNA for the CDR3: TGTGCCAGCAGCGCGGGGTTTCTGAACACTGAAGCTTTCTTT. As protein: CASSAGFLNTEAFF.

This chain connects TRBV29-1 to TRBJ2-2; 11 bases are a match to TRBD2. The germline gives CDR1 SQVTM, CDR2 ANQGSEA. V was clipped by 5 bases and J by 1 base; unmatched bases: 6. CDR3 length: 16 amino acids. The CDR3: CSVQLAGVLNTGELFF. The CDR3 nucleotides are TGCAGCGTTCAACTAGCGGGGGTCTTGAACACCGGGGAGCTGTTTTTT.

The chain recombines TRBV7-2 with TRBJ2-7, with TRBD2 identical over 7 bases. The CDR3 has 14 residues. The V segment lost 0 bases and the J segment 4 bases; nucleotides outside the gene matches: 3. CDR1 is SGHTA and CDR2 is FQGNSA in the germline V gene. CDR3 DNA sequence: TGTGCCAGCAGCTTAGCTCTGGGAGGGTACGAGCAGTACTTC. Its translation is CASSLALGGYEQYF. The whole variable domain, filled in from reference TRBV7-2 and TRBJ2-7, reads GAGVSQSPSNKVTEKGKDVELRCDPISGHTALYWYRQSLGQGLEFLIYFQGNSAPDKSGLPSDRFSAERTGGSVSTLTIQRTQQEDSAVYLCASSLALGGYEQYFGPGTRLTVT.